Sequencing of this TCR beta chain was carried out in a study of T cell responses to AZD1222 COVID-19 vaccine. Overall study context: The study pooled second doses at about 4 or about 12 weeks.

Only in-frame clones appear in the TCRdb table, and some are missing; sequencing was by immunoSEQ multiplex PCR. The profile shows 150,000 to 200,000 clones, about 92% of them singletons. Study-level findings and limits: Seropositive status at baseline applied to only 6 or 7 AZD1222 recipients. Repertoires were obtained only post-peak T cell response. The donor cohort was predominantly white British with a female majority, and clonal diversity may have been underestimated.

This clone appeared a single time. The target antigen is unknown. The source was peripheral blood, collected on day 0 of AZD1222 vaccination. The sequence was collected from an adult in good health.

The CDR3 region is CASSKLTGTGAVEQYF. The CDR3 region has the DNA TGTGCCAGCAGTAAGTTGACCGGGACAGGGGCGGTTGAGCAGTACTTC. V usage is TRBV27 and J usage is TRBJ2-7; 10 bases match TRBD1. V gave up 5 bases and J gave up 7 bases; unmatched junction bases: 14. CDR3 length: 16 residues. From germline, CDR1 is MNHEY and CDR2 SMNVEV (reference sequence).